This section outlines one TCR beta chain sequence together with its context. 13 Jbeta primers and 60 Vbeta primers were used for the PCR. Repertoires were generated with immunoSEQ multiplex PCR, while TCRdb's copy carries only in-frame clones and drops some. The sample holds about 140,000 clones, about 80% seen once. The record originates from a study of cytomegalovirus exposure and HLA in healthy donors. The donors were healthy bone marrow donors. Germline values: CDR1 MNHNS, CDR2 SASEGT. With V trimmed by 4 bases and J by 6 bases, 15 bases remained unmatched. There are 17 residues in the CDR3. The origin of this receptor is a man aged 40-55 years in good health and CMV-seropositive. Sequenced sample: PBMCs. The chain has TRBV6-1 and TRBJ2-1; 7 positions agree with TRBD1. Here the CDR3 DNA reads TGTGCCAGCAGTGGTCCCTGGAAGGGGGCGGTATCCAATGAGCAGTTCTTC. Its translation is CASSGPWKGAVSNEQFF.